The 26 T cell receptor beta chains below were found in one sample sequenced in a study of shared T cell receptors in the human thymus. The table came from immunoSEQ multiplex PCR; TCRdb's copy has only in-frame clones and leaves some out. The sample holds about 540,000 clones, approximately 78% seen once. Separately, the same data were catalogued under a study of human thymus T cells.

The sequenced sample consisted of thymocytes. The receptors come from a boy younger than two with a congenital heart defect.

This clone was detected only a few times. This chain links TRBV14 with TRBJ2-5, with D possibly TRBD2 on 6 matching bases. In germline, CDR1 is SGHDN, CDR2 FVKESK. Between the trimmed V and J ends, which lost 0 bases and 12 bases, there was a span of 11 bases. The CDR3 has 12 residues. Written as DNA, the CDR3 is TGTGCCAGCAGCCAAGAGGGACTCCCGGAGTACTTC. Translating gives CASSQEGLPEYF.

V gene TRBV5-1 combines with J gene TRBJ2-7, with TRBD2 matching 7 bases. Germline-derived CDR1 and CDR2 are SGHRS and YFSETQ. This CDR3 is 15 amino acids long. The junction had 5 bases not matched to a gene; V was cut back by 2 bases and J by 0 bases. As DNA, the CDR3 is TGCGCCAGCAGCTTCGGCGGGAGAAGCTCCTACGAGCAGTACTTC. Amino acids: CASSFGGRSSYEQYF.

This clone appeared once. This chain links TRBV4-2 with TRBJ1-4, with D uncertain. Trimming pared 3 bases from V and 4 bases from J, leaving 18 bases between. CDR1 LGHNA and CDR2 YNFKEQ come from the germline V gene. The CDR3 contains 17 residues. The CDR3 sequence is CASSHSRRLTFNEKLFF. The CDR3 coding sequence is TGTGCCAGCAGCCACTCAAGACGACTGACTTTTAATGAAAAACTGTTTTTT.

The CDR3 coding sequence is TGTGCTAGTGGTTTGGCCGGGACAATAGGGGTTGAGCAGTTCTTC. Its translation: CASGLAGTIGVEQFF. The rearrangement links TRBV12-5 to TRBJ2-1; possibly TRBD1 for D (6 bases). Looked up from germline, CDR1 is LGHNT and CDR2 is FRNRAP. The CDR3 length is 15 residues. V was pared by 1 base and J by 9 bases, with 16 bases between.

This chain joins TRBV9 and TRBJ2-5; 15 positions match TRBD2. J was trimmed by 5 bases and V by 4 bases; bases with no gene match: 9. This CDR3 has 17 amino acids. Germline V gives CDR1 SGDLS, CDR2 YYNGEE. The CDR3 loop is CASSHGLAGGPEETQYF. CDR3 DNA sequence: TGTGCCAGCAGCCACGGACTAGCGGGAGGGCCTGAGGAGACCCAGTACTTC.

The CDR3 nucleotides read TGTGCCAGCAGGAGGAAGCGGGGGTCCTACGAGCAGTACTTC. It yields the protein CASRRKRGSYEQYF. The rearrangement joins TRBV2 to TRBJ2-7; 8 bases fit TRBD2. V lost 6 bases to trimming and J lost 1 base; unmatched junction nucleotides: 5. Germline CDR1 SNHLY, CDR2 FYNNEI. This CDR3 contains 14 residues.

The CDR3 loop is CASSYADRMNTEAFF. CDR3 coding DNA: TGTGCCAGCAGTTACGCGGACAGAATGAACACTGAAGCTTTCTTT. The rearrangement joins TRBV6-5 to TRBJ1-1, with a possible D match to TRBD1 (6 bases). This CDR3 comprises 15 residues. Trimming removed 2 bases at V and 0 bases at J, with 10 bases between. Per germline, CDR1 MNHEY and CDR2 SVGAGI.

The rearrangement uses TRBV11-1 and TRBJ2-7; D possibly corresponds to TRBD1 (6 bases). CDR1 is SGHAT and CDR2 is FQDESV in the germline V gene (reference sequence). V dropped 6 bases and J dropped 9 bases, with 18 bases sitting between them. The CDR3 is made up of 13 amino acids. In DNA form, the CDR3 reads TGTGCCAGCAGAGTTACAGGGATAACGGGGCAGTACTTC. Translated: CASRVTGITGQYF.

The V and J genes are TRBV7-2 and TRBJ2-7, with TRBD2 identical over 8 bases. The CDR3 spans 16 residues. With 1 base clipped from V and 2 bases from J, the junction kept 7 bases outside the gene matches. Germline lookup yields CDR1 SGHTA and CDR2 FQGNSA. The CDR3 bases are TGTGCCAGCAGCTTAGGCCCGGGACTAGACACCTACGAGCAGTACTTC. It specifies CASSLGPGLDTYEQYF. The whole variable domain, remainder taken from reference TRBV7-2 and TRBJ2-7, is GAGVSQSPSNKVTEKGKDVELRCDPISGHTALYWYRQSLGQGLEFLIYFQGNSAPDKSGLPSDRFSAERTGGSVSTLTIQRTQQEDSAVYLCASSLGPGLDTYEQYFGPGTRLTVT.

The DNA of the CDR3 is TGTGCCAGCAGCTCACACCGTAAACAGGGTACCCTCACAGATACGCAGTATTTT. Translating it yields CASSSHRKQGTLTDTQYF. V gene TRBV5-4 combines with J gene TRBJ2-3; TRBD1 is a possible D gene (6 bases). This CDR3 spans 18 amino acids. CDR1 and CDR2 from the germline V gene are SGHNT and YYREEE (reference sequence). V lost 3 bases and J 2 bases, leaving 22 bases between the germline ends.

This clone showed up just a few times. The rearrangement joins TRBV19 to TRBJ2-5, with a weak D call TRBD2 (6 bases). There are 11 residues in the CDR3. Trimming left V 8 bases short and J 5 bases short, with 9 bases between. Germline V CDR1 and CDR2: LNHDA, SQIVND (reference sequence). For the CDR3, the DNA is TGTGCCAGTGGGAGCGGGGAGACCCAGTACTTC. It is translated as CASGSGETQYF.

The chain couples TRBV14 to TRBJ2-7, with 10 bases fitting TRBD2. With V trimmed by 1 base and J by 6 bases, 15 bases remained unmatched. The CDR3 consists of 18 residues. CDR1 is SGHDN, CDR2 FVKESK, per germline. CDR3 amino acids: CASSQAGLATGAPREQYF. The CDR3 DNA sequence: TGTGCCAGCAGCCAAGCGGGACTAGCGACCGGTGCCCCCCGCGAGCAGTACTTC. The full variable domain, rest sourced from reference TRBV14 and TRBJ2-7, is EAGVTQFPSHSVIEKGQTVTLRCDPISGHDNLYWYRRVMGKEIKFLLHFVKESKQDESGMPNNRFLAERTGGTYSTLKVQPAELEDSGVYFCASSQAGLATGAPREQYFGPGTRLTVT.

This sequence joins TRBV5-4 and TRBJ2-6; a weak D match, TRBD2 (6 bases). Germline lookup yields CDR1 SGHNT and CDR2 YYREEE (reference sequence). The CDR3 runs to 16 residues. Trimming took off 1 base at V and 4 bases at J, with 12 bases between the two ends. The CDR3 DNA sequence: TGTGCCAGCAGCTTGAAGCGGGCGGGGGGGGCCAACGTCCTGACTTTC. Its translation: CASSLKRAGGANVLTF.

Regarding this clone: This sample includes further DNA sequences coding for the same CDR3. The V and J genes are TRBV4-1 and TRBJ2-7; TRBD1 matches 8 bases. Trimming cost V 1 base and J 4 bases; bases outside gene matches: 3. The CDR3 length is 14 residues. CDR1 is MGHRA, CDR2 YSYEKL, per germline. The CDR3 region has the DNA TGCGCCAGCAGCCAAGGCCAGGGGGCTTACGAGCAGTACTTC. Protein product: CASSQGQGAYEQYF.

The chain recombines TRBV14 with TRBJ2-1; 7 nucleotides align to TRBD2. The CDR3 loop spans 15 amino acids. V gave up 3 bases and J gave up 6 bases; unmatched junction bases: 8. CDR1 and CDR2 from the germline V gene are SGHDN and FVKESK. CDR3 nucleotide sequence: TGTGCCAGCAGCCAGGGGGGTAGCGGGCCCAATGAGCAGTTCTTC. Translation gives CASSQGGSGPNEQFF.

The V gene is TRBV25-1, the J gene TRBJ2-7; tentatively, D is TRBD2 (5 bases). Germline CDR1 is MGHDK and CDR2 is SYGVNS. This CDR3 has 15 residues. V was cut by 1 base and J by 5 bases, with 15 bases left in between. Here the CDR3 reads CASSEFSRGRDEQYF. CDR3 bases: TGTGCCAGCAGTGAATTCAGCCGGGGTAGGGACGAGCAGTACTTC.

The rearrangement links TRBV28 to TRBJ2-2, with 10 bases fitting TRBD2. Trimming removed 0 bases from V and 5 bases from J; junction bases left unmatched: 6. The length of the CDR3 is 17 residues. Germline lookup yields CDR1 MDHEN and CDR2 SYDVKM. The CDR3 sequence: CASSLWSGRVRTGELFF. The CDR3 region has the DNA TGTGCCAGCAGTTTATGGAGCGGGAGGGTGAGAACCGGGGAGCTGTTTTTT.

This clone was detected a few times. This chain joins TRBV10-3 and TRBJ2-2; D might be TRBD2 (6 bases). The CDR3 is made up of 12 amino acids. Trimming stripped 7 bases from V and 6 bases from J, with 9 bases between. Germline V lookup: CDR1 ENHRY, CDR2 SYGVKD. Here the CDR3 DNA reads TGTGCCATCACCCCGGGGGCCGGGGAGCTGTTTTTT. It codes for CAITPGAGELFF.

V gene TRBV12-5 combines with J gene TRBJ1-4, with TRBD1 as a possible D gene (5 bases). The V gene's germline CDR1 is LGHNT and CDR2 FRNRAP. V shed 6 bases and J shed 7 bases, with 15 bases lying between them. The length of the CDR3 is 14 residues. The CDR3 loop is CASGRGQEVEKLFF. CDR3 bases: TGTGCTAGTGGACGAGGACAAGAGGTTGAAAAACTGTTTTTT.

This clone is a singleton in its sample. The V and J genes are TRBV7-2 and TRBJ1-4; D call uncertain. CDR1 SGHTA and CDR2 FQGNSA come from the germline V gene. Trimming cost V 5 bases and J 3 bases, with 16 bases left between them. There are 16 residues in the CDR3. The DNA for the CDR3 is TGTGCCAGCAGCCCAGGAAGCCAAAAGGCTAATGAAAAACTGTTTTTT. Translated: CASSPGSQKANEKLFF. The whole variable domain, remainder taken from reference TRBV7-2 and TRBJ1-4, is GAGVSQSPSNKVTEKGKDVELRCDPISGHTALYWYRQSLGQGLEFLIYFQGNSAPDKSGLPSDRFSAERTGGSVSTLTIQRTQQEDSAVYLCASSPGSQKANEKLFFGSGTQLSVL.

The chain recombines TRBV7-2 with TRBJ2-7; the D is unclear. CDR3 length equals 15 residues. V dropped 4 bases and J dropped 6 bases, with 19 bases sitting between them. Germline-derived CDR1 and CDR2 are SGHTA and FQGNSA. The CDR3 DNA follows: TGTGCCAGCAGCTCGTCAGAACAGCTTGTATCCGAGCAGTACTTC. Its protein is CASSSSEQLVSEQYF.

CDR3 sequence: CASRRGQAYEQYF. The CDR3 DNA sequence: TGTGCCAGCAGACGAGGACAGGCCTACGAGCAGTACTTC. The rearrangement links TRBV5-6 to TRBJ2-7, with 7 bases aligning to TRBD1. The CDR3 spans 13 residues. V gave up 5 bases and J gave up 2 bases; unmatched junction bases: 4. Germline assignment: CDR1 SGHDT and CDR2 YYEEEE.

The genes are TRBV7-8 and TRBJ1-5, with D tentatively TRBD1 (6 bases). V gave up 0 bases and J gave up 2 bases, with 17 bases separating them. CDR1 SGHVS and CDR2 FQNEAQ come from the germline V gene. This CDR3 has 18 residues. The chain's CDR3 is CASSLARQGRGCNQPQHF. The CDR3 region has the DNA TGTGCCAGCAGCTTAGCGCGGCAGGGAAGGGGGTGCAATCAGCCCCAGCATTTT.

The CDR3: CASSEYISAGGHGELFF. The DNA for the CDR3 is TGTGCCAGCAGTGAATATATTTCGGCAGGGGGCCACGGGGAGCTGTTTTTT. The chain employs TRBV25-1 and TRBJ2-2; the match to TRBD1 covers 8 bases. The CDR3 has 17 amino acids. Per the germline V gene, CDR1 is MGHDK and CDR2 is SYGVNS. V dropped 0 bases and J dropped 7; count of bases not matched to a gene: 10.

The chain recombines TRBV11-2 with TRBJ2-7; 7 bases line up with TRBD2. V lost 5 bases and J lost 2; bases outside the gene matches: 9. The CDR3 is 15 residues long. Germline V CDR1 and CDR2: SGHAT, FQNNGV. The CDR3 loop is CASSPPAGSAYEQYF. In DNA form, the CDR3 reads TGTGCCAGCAGCCCCCCAGCGGGATCGGCCTACGAGCAGTACTTC.

This clone was seen only once. The chain is built from TRBV4-2 and TRBJ2-2, with D perhaps matching TRBD2 (6 bases). V lost 2 bases and J lost 3, with 13 bases in between. CDR3 size: 16 residues. Germline assignment: CDR1 LGHNA and CDR2 YNFKEQ. The CDR3 loop is CASSQSGREDTGELFF. The CDR3 DNA is TGTGCCAGCAGCCAATCCGGGAGAGAGGACACCGGGGAGCTGTTTTTT.